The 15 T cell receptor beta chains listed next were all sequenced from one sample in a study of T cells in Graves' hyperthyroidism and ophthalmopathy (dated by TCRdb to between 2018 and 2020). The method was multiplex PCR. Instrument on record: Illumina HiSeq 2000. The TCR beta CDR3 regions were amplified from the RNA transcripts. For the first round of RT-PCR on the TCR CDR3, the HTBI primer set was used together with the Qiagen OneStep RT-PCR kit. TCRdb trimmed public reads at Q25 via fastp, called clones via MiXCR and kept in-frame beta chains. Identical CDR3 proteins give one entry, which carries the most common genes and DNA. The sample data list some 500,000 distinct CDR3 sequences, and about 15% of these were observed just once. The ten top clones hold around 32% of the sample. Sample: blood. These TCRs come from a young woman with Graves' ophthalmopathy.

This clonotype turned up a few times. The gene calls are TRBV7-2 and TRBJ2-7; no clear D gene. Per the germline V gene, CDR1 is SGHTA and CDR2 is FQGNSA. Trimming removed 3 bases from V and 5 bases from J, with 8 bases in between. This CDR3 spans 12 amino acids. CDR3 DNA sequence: TGTGCCAGCAGCTTTTTTGGCGACGAGCAGTACTTC. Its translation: CASSFFGDEQYF.

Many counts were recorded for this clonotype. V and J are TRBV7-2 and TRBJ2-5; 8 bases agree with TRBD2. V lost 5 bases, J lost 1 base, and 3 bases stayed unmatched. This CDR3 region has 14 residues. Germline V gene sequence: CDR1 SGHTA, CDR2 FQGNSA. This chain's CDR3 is CASSTTSGQETQYF. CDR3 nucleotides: TGTGCCAGCAGCACTACTAGCGGCCAAGAGACCCAGTACTTC.

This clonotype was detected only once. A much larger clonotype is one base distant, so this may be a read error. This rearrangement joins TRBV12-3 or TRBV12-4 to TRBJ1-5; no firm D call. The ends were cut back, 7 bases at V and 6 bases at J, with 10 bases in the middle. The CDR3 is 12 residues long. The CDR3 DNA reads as TGTGCCAGCACCCTGGGAAGTCAGCCCCAGCATTTT. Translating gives CASTLGSQPQHF.

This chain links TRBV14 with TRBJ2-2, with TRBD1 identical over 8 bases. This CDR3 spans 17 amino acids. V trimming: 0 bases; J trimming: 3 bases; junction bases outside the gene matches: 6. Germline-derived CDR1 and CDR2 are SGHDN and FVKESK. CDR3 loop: CASSQESQGADTGELFF. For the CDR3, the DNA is TGTGCCAGCAGCCAAGAGTCCCAGGGGGCGGACACCGGGGAGCTGTTTTTT.

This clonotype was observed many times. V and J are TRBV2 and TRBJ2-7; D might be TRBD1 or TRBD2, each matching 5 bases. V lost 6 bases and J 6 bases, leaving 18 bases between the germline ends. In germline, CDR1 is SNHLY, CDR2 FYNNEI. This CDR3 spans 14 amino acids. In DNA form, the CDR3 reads TGTGCCAGCAGGCCGCGGGCAGGGTTGCTCGAGCAGTACTTC. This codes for CASRPRAGLLEQYF.

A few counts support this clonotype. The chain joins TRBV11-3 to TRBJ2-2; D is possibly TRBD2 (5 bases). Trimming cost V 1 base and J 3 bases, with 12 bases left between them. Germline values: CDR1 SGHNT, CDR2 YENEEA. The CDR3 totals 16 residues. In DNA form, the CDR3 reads TGTGCCAGCAGCTTAGGGGAGCCGCGGGACACCGGGGAGCTGTTTTTT. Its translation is CASSLGEPRDTGELFF.

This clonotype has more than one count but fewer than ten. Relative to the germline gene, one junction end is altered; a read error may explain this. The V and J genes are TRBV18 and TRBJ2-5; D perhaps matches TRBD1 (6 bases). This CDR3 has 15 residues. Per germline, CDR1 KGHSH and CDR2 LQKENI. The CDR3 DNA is TGTGCCAGCTCTCCCACAGGGCTCCACCAGGAGACCCAGTACTTC. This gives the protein CASSPTGLHQETQYF.

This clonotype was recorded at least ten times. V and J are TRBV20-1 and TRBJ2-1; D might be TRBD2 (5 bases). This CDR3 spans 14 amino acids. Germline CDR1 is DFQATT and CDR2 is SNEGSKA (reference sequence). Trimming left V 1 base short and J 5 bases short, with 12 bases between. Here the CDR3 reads CSARGDKEDNEQFF. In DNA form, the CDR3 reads TGCAGTGCTAGAGGTGATAAGGAGGACAATGAGCAGTTCTTC.

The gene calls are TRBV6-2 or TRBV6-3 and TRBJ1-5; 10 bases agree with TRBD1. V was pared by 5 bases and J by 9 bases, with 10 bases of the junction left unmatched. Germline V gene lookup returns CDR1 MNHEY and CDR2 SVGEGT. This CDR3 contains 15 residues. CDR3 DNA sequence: TGTGCCAGCAGTGGGGACAGGGGCGGGGATCGGCCCCAGCATTTT. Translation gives CASSGDRGGDRPQHF.

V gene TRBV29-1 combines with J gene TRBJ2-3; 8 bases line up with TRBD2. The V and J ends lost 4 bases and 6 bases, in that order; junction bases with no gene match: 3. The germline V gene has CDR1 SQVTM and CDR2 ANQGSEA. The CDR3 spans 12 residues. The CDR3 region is CSVGVAGDTQYF. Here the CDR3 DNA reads TGCAGCGTTGGTGTAGCGGGGGATACGCAGTATTTT.

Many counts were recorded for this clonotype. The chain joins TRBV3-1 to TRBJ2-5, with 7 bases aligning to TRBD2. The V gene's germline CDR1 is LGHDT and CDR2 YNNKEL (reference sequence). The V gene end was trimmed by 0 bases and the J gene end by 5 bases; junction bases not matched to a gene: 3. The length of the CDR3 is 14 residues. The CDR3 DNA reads TGTGCCAGCAGCCAAGAAGCGGGACGGGAGACCCAGTACTTC. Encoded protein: CASSQEAGRETQYF.

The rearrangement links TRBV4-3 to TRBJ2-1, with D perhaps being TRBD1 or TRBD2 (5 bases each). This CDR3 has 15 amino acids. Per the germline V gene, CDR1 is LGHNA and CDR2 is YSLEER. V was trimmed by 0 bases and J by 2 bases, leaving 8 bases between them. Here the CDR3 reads CASSQERDPYNEQFF. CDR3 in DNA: TGCGCCAGCAGCCAAGAACGGGACCCCTACAATGAGCAGTTCTTC.

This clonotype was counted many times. CDR3 amino acids: CASSLVVGAGEQYF. In nucleotides, the CDR3 is TGTGCCAGCAGCTTGGTCGTAGGGGCGGGGGAGCAGTACTTC. The chain is built from TRBV5-6 and TRBJ2-7, with D possibly being TRBD2 (6 bases). The V end was cut by 0 bases, the J end by 7 bases, with 14 bases between. This CDR3 comprises 14 residues. Germline CDR1 SGHDT, CDR2 YYEEEE.

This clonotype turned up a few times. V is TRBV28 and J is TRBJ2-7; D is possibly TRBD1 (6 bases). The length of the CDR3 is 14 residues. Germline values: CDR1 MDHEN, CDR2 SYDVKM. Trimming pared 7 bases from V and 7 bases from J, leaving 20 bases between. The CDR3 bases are TGTGCCAGCACCCTAAGGGGGTTTCAACAGGAGCAGTACTTC. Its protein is CASTLRGFQQEQYF.

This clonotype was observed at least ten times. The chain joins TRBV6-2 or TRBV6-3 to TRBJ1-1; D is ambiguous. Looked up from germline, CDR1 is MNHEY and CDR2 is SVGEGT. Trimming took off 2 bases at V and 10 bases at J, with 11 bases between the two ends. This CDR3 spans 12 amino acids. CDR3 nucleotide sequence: TGTGCCAGCAGTTACCGCGGGCGGGGAGCTTTCTTT. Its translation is CASSYRGRGAFF.